The TCR beta chain described here comes from a study of cytotoxic CD8 clonotypes in ibrutinib-treated CLL. The germline V gene has CDR1 SQVTM and CDR2 ANQGSEA. This CDR3 spans 14 amino acids. Between the trimmed V and J ends, which lost 4 bases and 8 bases, there was a span of 20 bases. Sequencing was performed with immunoSEQ multiplex PCR; in TCRdb, only in-frame clones are kept and a portion is missing. The sample consists of around 310,000 clones, around four fifths of them appearing once. The source is a human donor with chronic lymphocytic leukemia. This sample comprised PBMCs, obtained before ibrutinib treatment. This chain joins TRBV29-1 and TRBJ1-1; unclear D gene. The CDR3 DNA sequence: TGCAGCGTTGGTTCTCCGGACCTTTCCGCCGAAGCTTTCTTT. It specifies CSVGSPDLSAEAFF.